The T cell receptor (beta chain) under discussion was sequenced for a study of cytomegalovirus exposure and HLA in healthy donors. Germline V lookup: CDR1 SNHLY, CDR2 FYNNEI. CDR3 length: 14 amino acids. V shed 6 bases, J shed 5 bases, and the junction held 8 bases outside the gene matches. The PCR used 60 Vbeta and 13 Jbeta primers. How the authors handled the data: Approximately 83 million unique TCR beta chains, roughly 11 million shared, were counted in a later analysis. Profiled with immunoSEQ multiplex PCR; TCRdb holds only in-frame clones, not every one. The V and J calls and clone size are taken from that table; D and trimming were inferred from the DNA. The data hold about 140,000 clones, with 80% observed a single time.

Sequencing was performed on PBMCs. The chain is built from TRBV2 and TRBJ2-7; 9 nucleotides match TRBD1. The clonotype comes from a male donor in good health and CMV-seronegative. The CDR3 coding sequence is TGTGCCAGCAGGGAACAGGGGGCTCCCGACGAGCAGTACTTC. Protein: CASREQGAPDEQYF.